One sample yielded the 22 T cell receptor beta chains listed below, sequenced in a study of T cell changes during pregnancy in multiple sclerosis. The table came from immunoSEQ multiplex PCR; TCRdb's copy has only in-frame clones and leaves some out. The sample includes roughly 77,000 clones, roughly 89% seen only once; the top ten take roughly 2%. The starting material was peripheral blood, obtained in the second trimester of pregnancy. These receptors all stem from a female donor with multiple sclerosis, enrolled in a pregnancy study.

DNA for the CDR3: TGTGCCAGCAACGGTTTAGAGACCCAGTACTTC. Translation gives CASNGLETQYF. This chain connects TRBV28 to TRBJ2-5; D remains ambiguous. CDR3 size: 11 residues. V lost 7 bases and J 4 bases, leaving 7 bases between the germline ends. Germline-derived CDR1 and CDR2 are MDHEN and SYDVKM.

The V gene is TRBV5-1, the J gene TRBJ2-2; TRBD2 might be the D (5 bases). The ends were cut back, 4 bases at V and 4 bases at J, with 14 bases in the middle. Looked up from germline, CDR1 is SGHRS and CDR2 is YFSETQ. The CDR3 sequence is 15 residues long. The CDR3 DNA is TGCGCCAGCAGCCTTCGGGGAATGAGCACCGGGGAGCTGTTTTTT. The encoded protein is CASSLRGMSTGELFF.

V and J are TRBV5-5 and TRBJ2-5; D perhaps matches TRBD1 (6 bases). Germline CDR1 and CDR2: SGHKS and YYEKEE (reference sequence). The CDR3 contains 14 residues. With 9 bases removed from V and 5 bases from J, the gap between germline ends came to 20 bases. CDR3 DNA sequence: TGTGCCACCGCCAAGGGGGACGTCCGGGAGACCCAGTACTTC. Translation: CATAKGDVRETQYF.

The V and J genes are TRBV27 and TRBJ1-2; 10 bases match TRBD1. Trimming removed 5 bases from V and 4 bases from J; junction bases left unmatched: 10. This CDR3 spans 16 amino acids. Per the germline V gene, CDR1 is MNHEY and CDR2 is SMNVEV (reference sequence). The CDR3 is CASSILGTGDPYGYTF. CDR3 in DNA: TGTGCCAGCAGTATCCTAGGGACAGGGGATCCCTATGGCTACACCTTC.

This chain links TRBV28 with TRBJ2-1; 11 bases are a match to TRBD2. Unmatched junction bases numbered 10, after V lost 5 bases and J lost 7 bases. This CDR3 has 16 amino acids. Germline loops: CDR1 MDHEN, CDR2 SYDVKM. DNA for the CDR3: TGTGCCAGCAGTCCCTCCTTTGCTAGCGGGAGGAATGAGCAGTTCTTC. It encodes CASSPSFASGRNEQFF. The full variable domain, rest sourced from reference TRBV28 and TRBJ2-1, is DVKVTQSSRYLVKRTGEKVFLECVQDMDHENMFWYRQDPGLGLRLIYFSYDVKMKEKGDIPEGYSVSREKKERFSLILESASTNQTSMYLCASSPSFASGRNEQFFGPGTRLTVL.

The CDR3 here is CAWSIRAGTGQNSPLHF. CDR3 nucleotide sequence: TGTGCCTGGAGTATTAGAGCCGGGACAGGGCAAAATTCACCCCTCCACTTT. The chain uses TRBV30 and TRBJ1-6; 9 bases map to TRBD1. J gave up 7 bases and V 2 bases, and 12 bases lay outside the gene matches. This CDR3 is built from 17 residues. CDR1 GTSNPN and CDR2 SVGIG come from the germline V gene (reference sequence).

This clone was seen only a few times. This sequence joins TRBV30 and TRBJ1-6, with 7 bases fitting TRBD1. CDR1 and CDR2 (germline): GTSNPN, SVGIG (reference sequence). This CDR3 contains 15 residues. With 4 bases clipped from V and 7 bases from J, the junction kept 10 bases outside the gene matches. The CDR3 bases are TGTGCCTGGACTCGACTAGGGGGCTCAAATTCACCCCTCCACTTT. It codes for CAWTRLGGSNSPLHF.

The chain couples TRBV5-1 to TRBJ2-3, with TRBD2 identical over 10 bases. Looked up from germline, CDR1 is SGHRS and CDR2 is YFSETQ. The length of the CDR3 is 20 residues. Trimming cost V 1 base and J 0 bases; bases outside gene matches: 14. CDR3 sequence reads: CASSLPIQRGGSTSTDTQYF. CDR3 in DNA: TGCGCCAGCAGCTTGCCCATACAGCGGGGGGGCTCTACTAGCACAGATACGCAGTATTTT.

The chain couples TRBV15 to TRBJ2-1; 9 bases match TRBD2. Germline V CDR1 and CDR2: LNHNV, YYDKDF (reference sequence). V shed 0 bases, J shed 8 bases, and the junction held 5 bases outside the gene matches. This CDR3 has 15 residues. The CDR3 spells CATSRDGSGRDEQFF. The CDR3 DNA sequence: TGTGCCACCAGCAGAGATGGTAGCGGGAGAGATGAGCAGTTCTTC.

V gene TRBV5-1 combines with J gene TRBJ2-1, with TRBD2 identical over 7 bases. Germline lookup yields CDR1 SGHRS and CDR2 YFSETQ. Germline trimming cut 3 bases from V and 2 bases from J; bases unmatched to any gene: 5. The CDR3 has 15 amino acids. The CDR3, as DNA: TGCGCCAGCAGCTCGTCGGGACTAACCTACAATGAGCAGTTCTTC. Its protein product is CASSSSGLTYNEQFF.

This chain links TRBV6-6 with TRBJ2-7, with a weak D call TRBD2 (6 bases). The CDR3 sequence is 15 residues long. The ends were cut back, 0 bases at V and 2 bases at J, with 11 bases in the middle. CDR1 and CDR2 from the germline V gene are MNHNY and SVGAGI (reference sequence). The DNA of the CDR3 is TGTGCCAGCAGTTACTCAGGACGGGGGACCTACGAGCAGTACTTC. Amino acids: CASSYSGRGTYEQYF.

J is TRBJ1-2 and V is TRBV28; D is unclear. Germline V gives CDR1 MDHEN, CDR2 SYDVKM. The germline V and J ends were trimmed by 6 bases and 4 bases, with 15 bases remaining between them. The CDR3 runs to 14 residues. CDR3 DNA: TGTGCCAGCAGCCAATCCACAAGGAGCTATGGCTACACCTTC. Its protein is CASSQSTRSYGYTF.

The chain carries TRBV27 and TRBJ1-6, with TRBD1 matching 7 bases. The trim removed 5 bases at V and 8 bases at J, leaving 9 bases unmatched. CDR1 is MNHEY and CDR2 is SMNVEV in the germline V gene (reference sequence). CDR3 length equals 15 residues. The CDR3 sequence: CASSGPGTVDSPLHF. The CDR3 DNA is TGTGCCAGCAGTGGGCCCGGGACAGTTGATTCACCCCTCCACTTT.

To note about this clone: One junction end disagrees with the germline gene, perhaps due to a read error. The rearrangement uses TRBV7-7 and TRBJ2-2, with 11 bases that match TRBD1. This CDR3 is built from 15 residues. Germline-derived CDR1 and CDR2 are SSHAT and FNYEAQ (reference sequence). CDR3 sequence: CASSPGQGADGELFF. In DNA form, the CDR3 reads TGTGCTAGCAGCCCCGGACAGGGGGCGGACGGGGAGCTGTTTTTT.

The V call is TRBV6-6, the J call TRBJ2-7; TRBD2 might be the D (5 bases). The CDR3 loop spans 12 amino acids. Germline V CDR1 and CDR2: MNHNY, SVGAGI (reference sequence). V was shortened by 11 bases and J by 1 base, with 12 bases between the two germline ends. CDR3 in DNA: TGTGCCCCAGAGGGCGGATCCTACGAGCAGTACTTC. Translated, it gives CAPEGGSYEQYF.

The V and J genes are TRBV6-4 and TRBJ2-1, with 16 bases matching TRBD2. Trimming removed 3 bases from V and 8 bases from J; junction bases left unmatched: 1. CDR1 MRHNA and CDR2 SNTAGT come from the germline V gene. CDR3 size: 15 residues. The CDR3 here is CASSEGTSGGDEQFF. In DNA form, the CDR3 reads TGTGCCAGCAGTGAAGGGACTAGCGGGGGGGATGAGCAGTTCTTC.

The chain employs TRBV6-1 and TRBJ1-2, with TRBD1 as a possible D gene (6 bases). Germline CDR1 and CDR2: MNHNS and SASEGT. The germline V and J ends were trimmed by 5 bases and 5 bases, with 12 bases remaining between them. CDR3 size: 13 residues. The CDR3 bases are TGTGCCAGCAGTCCCCAGGGGAATTATGGCTACACCTTC. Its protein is CASSPQGNYGYTF.

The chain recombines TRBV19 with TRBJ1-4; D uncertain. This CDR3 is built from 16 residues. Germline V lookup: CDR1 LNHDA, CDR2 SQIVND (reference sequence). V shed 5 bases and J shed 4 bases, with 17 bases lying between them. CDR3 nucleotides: TGTGCCAGTAGTCCCAGGACGGGCCGGGGTAATGAAAAACTGTTTTTT. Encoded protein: CASSPRTGRGNEKLFF.

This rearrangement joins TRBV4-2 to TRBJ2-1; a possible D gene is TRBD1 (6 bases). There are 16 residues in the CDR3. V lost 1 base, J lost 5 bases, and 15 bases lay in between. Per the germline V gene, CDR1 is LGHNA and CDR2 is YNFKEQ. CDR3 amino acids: CASSQGPQGTHNEQFF. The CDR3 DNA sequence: TGTGCCAGCAGCCAAGGTCCCCAGGGGACCCACAATGAGCAGTTCTTC.

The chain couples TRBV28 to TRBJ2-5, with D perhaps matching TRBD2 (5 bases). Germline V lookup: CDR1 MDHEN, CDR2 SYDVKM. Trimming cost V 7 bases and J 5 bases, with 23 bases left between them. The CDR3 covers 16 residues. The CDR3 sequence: CASNIASFSTRETQYF. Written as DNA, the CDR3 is TGTGCCAGCAATATTGCTAGCTTCTCTACACGGGAGACCCAGTACTTC.

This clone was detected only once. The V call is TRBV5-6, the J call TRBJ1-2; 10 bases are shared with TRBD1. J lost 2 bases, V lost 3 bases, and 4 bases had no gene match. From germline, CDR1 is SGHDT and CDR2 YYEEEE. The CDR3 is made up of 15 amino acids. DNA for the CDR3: TGTGCCAGCAGCTGGGGGGACAGGGGAAACTATGGCTACACCTTC. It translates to CASSWGDRGNYGYTF.

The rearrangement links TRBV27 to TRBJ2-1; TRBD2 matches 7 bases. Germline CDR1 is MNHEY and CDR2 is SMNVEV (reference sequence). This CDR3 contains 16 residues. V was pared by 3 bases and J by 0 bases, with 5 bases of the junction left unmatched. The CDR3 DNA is TGTGCCAGCAGTTTCCCCGGGGGGTACTCCTACAATGAGCAGTTCTTC. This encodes CASSFPGGYSYNEQFF.